The clone carrying this T cell receptor beta chain was detected only a few times. One end of the junction fails to match germline, which may point to a read error. The CDR3 sequence is 15 residues long. Per the germline V gene, CDR1 is LNHDA and CDR2 is SQIVND (reference sequence). This entry belongs to a study of blood T cell repertoires in COVID-19. Only in-frame clones appear in the TCRdb table, and some are missing; sequencing was by immunoSEQ multiplex PCR. This table has tens of thousands of clones, roughly 73% appearing once. The chain is built from TRBV19 and TRBJ1-5; 8 nucleotides agree with TRBD1. The clonotype comes from a woman aged 65 to 85 with acute or convalescent COVID-19. Sample: peripheral blood. CDR3 nucleotides: TGTGCCAGTAGTACCGACAGGGGTAGCAGTCAGCCCCAGCATTTT. It is translated as CASSTDRGSSQPQHF.